Below, one TCR beta chain is given with its context. This CDR3 spans 13 amino acids. V dropped 3 bases and J dropped 8 bases, with 11 bases sitting between them. As originally analysed: Reference gene primers were amplified, and this amplification served to estimate nucleated cell counts. The data were produced by immunoSEQ multiplex PCR, yet TCRdb's version contains in-frame clones alone and is incomplete. That table gives V, J and clone size, and the DNA gave D and trimming. The sample has 40,000 to 60,000 clones, about 88% seen once; the top ten hold approximately 4%. This entry is derived from a study of blood T cell repertoires in COVID-19.

V usage is TRBV12-3 or TRBV12-4 and J usage is TRBJ2-4, with no clear D. What was sequenced was peripheral blood. The receptor was isolated from a human donor in a cohort sampled during active COVID-19. CDR3 in amino acids: CASSLAHVDIQYF. The CDR3 DNA follows: TGTGCCAGCAGTTTGGCCCATGTGGACATTCAGTACTTC.